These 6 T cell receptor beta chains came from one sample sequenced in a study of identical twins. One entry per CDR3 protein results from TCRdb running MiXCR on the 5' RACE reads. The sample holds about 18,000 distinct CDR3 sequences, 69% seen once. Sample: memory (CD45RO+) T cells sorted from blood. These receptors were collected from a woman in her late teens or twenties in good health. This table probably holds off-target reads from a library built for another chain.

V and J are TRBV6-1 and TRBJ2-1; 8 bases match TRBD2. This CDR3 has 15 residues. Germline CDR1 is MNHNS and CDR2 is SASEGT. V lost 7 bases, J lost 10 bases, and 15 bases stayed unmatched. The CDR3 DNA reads TGTGCCAGCACCTTGAGTGCTAGCGGGCCCCTCGAGCAGTTCTTC. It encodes CASTLSASGPLEQFF.

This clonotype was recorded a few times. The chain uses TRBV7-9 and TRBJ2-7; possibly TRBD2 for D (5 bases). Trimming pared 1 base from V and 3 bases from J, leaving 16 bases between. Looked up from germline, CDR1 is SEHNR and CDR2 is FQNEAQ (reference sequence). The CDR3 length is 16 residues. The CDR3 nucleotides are TGTGCCAGCAGCTTAGGACATAGGGCTAGCAGCTACGAGCAGTACTTC. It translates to CASSLGHRASSYEQYF.

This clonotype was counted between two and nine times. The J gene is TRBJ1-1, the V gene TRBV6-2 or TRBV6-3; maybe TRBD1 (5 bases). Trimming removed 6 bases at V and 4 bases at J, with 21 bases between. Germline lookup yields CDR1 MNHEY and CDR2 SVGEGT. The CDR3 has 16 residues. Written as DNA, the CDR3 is TGTGCCAGCAGACCCCGACGGGTTGGGGGATTCACTGAAGCTTTCTTT. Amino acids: CASRPRRVGGFTEAFF.

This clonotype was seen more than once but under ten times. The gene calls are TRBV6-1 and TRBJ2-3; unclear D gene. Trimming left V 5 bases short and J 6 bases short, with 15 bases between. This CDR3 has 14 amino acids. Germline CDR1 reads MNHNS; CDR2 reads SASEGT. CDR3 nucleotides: TGTGCCAGCAGTCCACTCCCCCGTCGGGATACGCAGTATTTT. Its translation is CASSPLPRRDTQYF.

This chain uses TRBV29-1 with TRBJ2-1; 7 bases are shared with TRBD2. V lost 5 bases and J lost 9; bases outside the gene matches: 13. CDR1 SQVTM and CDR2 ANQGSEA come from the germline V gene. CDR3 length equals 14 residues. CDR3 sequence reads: CSVPRLAQSREQFF. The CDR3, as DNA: TGCAGCGTTCCCCGACTAGCCCAGTCGCGTGAGCAGTTCTTC.

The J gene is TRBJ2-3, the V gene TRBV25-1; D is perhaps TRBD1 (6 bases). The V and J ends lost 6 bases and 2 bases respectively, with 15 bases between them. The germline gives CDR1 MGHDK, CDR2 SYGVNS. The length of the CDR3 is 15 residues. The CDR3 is CASSPGHPLTDTQYF. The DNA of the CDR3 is TGTGCCAGCAGCCCGGGACACCCGCTCACAGATACGCAGTATTTT.